A single sample gave rise to the 3 T cell receptor beta chains below, sequenced in a study of patients and donors after allogeneic stem cell transplantation. TCRdb reprocessed the RT-PCR reads with MiXCR, giving one entry per CDR3 protein. The sample has about 110,000 distinct CDR3 sequences; less than 45% are singletons. Sequencing used blood, either unsorted or a sorted T cell fraction (not recorded which). The receptor source for this set is a human donor who was either an allogeneic HSCT recipient or a stem cell or donor lymphocyte infusion donor (not recorded which). It is not recorded whose cells these are; they may come from a transplant donor.

This sequence joins TRBV12-3 or TRBV12-4 and TRBJ1-1; D not certain. V lost 3 bases and J 8 bases, leaving 22 bases between the germline ends. This CDR3 has 16 residues. As DNA, the CDR3 is TGTGCCAGCAGTTTTCGGTGGGCAGGTGGATTACTAGAAGCTTTCTTT. This encodes CASSFRWAGGLLEAFF.

This rearrangement joins TRBV20-1 to TRBJ1-4, with 8 bases lining up with TRBD1. The V gene's germline CDR1 is DFQATT and CDR2 SNEGSKA (reference sequence). V shed 1 base and J 8 bases; nucleotides not matched to a gene: 9. The CDR3 extends over 15 amino acids. The CDR3 DNA is TGCAGTGCTAGAGTTAGTGGCAGGGGGCCAGAAAAACTGTTTTTT. Its protein product is CSARVSGRGPEKLFF.

This clonotype was recorded only once. The V gene is TRBV5-1, the J gene TRBJ2-3, with TRBD1 identical over 7 bases. The CDR3 length is 18 residues. Germline V gene sequence: CDR1 SGHRS, CDR2 YFSETQ. V shed 0 bases and J 0 bases; nucleotides not matched to a gene: 10. CDR3 sequence (DNA): TGCGCCAGCAGCTTGGCCTTGGGGACAGCGCGAAGCACAGATACGCAGTATTTT. It encodes CASSLALGTARSTDTQYF.